This paragraph covers one TCR beta chain sequence. As yet, its antigen is unknown. Expressed TCRB transcripts were sequenced after all isolated RNA was converted to cDNA. Generated by immunoSEQ multiplex PCR, the TCRdb table keeps only in-frame clones and is missing some. The profile covers fewer than 400,000 clones, with 7% to 9% appearing a single time and 0.44% taken by the ten largest. This sample was included in a study of beta chain features in type 1 diabetes. Study observations and caveats: Compared with healthy donors, patients appeared to share more similar naive, central memory and regulatory TCRB repertoires.

Germline CDR1 reads MNHEY; CDR2 reads SVGAGI. The germline V and J ends were trimmed by 7 bases and 2 bases, with 9 bases remaining between them. The CDR3 totals 12 residues. Sequenced: central memory CD4+ T cells from blood. The receptor was isolated from a woman aged 18-30 years in good health. The chain is built from TRBV6-5 and TRBJ2-7; D is tentatively TRBD1 or TRBD2 (5 bases each). Written as DNA, the CDR3 is TGTGCCAGCAAGAGGGGCACCTACGAGCAGTACTTC. This translates into CASKRGTYEQYF.